The rows below give T cell receptor beta chains drawn from one sample of a study of blood T cell repertoires in COVID-19. Sequenced by immunoSEQ multiplex PCR; TCRdb stores in-frame clones only, minus some. This sample carries about 310,000 clones, about nine tenths of them seen once, and the ten largest clones take more than 2%. Input material: peripheral blood. These receptors came from a man younger than 35 with active or convalescent COVID-19. Both conserved end residues are part of each CDR3. D genes are given only for firm matches.

D gene | J gene | V gene | CDR3 protein
- | TRBJ1-1 | TRBV7-8 | CASSPEVGGKTEAFF
TRBD2 | TRBJ2-1 | TRBV3-1/TRBV3-2 | CASSQETPKTSGRANEQFF
TRBD1 | TRBJ2-5 | TRBV5-6 | CASSPGTAQETQYF
TRBD1 | TRBJ2-7 | TRBV6-9 | CASGGQGRTYEQYF
- | TRBJ2-1 | TRBV11-2 | CASSLDTIPGNEQFF
- | TRBJ1-5 | TRBV18 | CASSPPGRVGQPQHF
TRBD1 | TRBJ2-7 | TRBV5-1 | CASRLTWTGYEQYF
- | TRBJ2-3 | TRBV19 | CASSRDSSTDTQYF
TRBD1 | TRBJ1-6 | TRBV18 | CASSHDRVDNSPLHF
TRBD1 | TRBJ1-2 | TRBV7-2 | CASSLGQGYGYTF
TRBD1 | TRBJ1-2 | TRBV27 | CASSLFGTGVSPYGYTF
TRBD1 | TRBJ2-7 | TRBV6-1 | CASSEMGQGRLDEQYF
- | TRBJ1-1 | TRBV28 | CASTRQNTEAFF
TRBD1 | TRBJ1-4 | TRBV7-9 | CASSPGQATNEKLFF
- | TRBJ1-4 | TRBV15 | CATSRDRGSEKLFF
TRBD1 | TRBJ2-5 | TRBV5-1 | CASSPTGVIETQYF
- | TRBJ2-5 | TRBV28 | CASSSPKRTGTGEDDLETQYF
TRBD1 | TRBJ1-2 | TRBV9 | CASSGTGVGYGYTF
TRBD1 | TRBJ2-1 | TRBV5-4 | CASSGRDRVYNEQFF
TRBD2 | TRBJ2-3 | TRBV5-4 | CAIAGGPTDTQYF
- | TRBJ1-5 | TRBV28 | CASSLTVRNQPQHF
- | TRBJ1-1 | TRBV28 | CASSFTGYRWAFF
TRBD2 | TRBJ2-7 | TRBV28 | CASSRRVTSGSVYEQYF
TRBD1 | TRBJ1-6 | TRBV19 | CASSIGTVGDSPLHF
TRBD1 | TRBJ1-2 | TRBV6-5 | CASSDRGYGYTF
- | TRBJ1-5 | TRBV6-2/TRBV6-3 | CASSYPRRGKDNQPQHF
TRBD2 | TRBJ2-7 | TRBV5-6 | CASSSGLAGFEQYF
- | TRBJ1-2 | TRBV15 | CATSGWTDNYGYTF
- | TRBJ2-1 | TRBV9 | CASSQRLGADNEQFF
TRBD1 | TRBJ1-3 | TRBV2 | CASSGAGTGSGNTIYF
TRBD1 | TRBJ1-2 | TRBV5-4 | CASRGVGQGHGYTF
TRBD2 | TRBJ2-3 | TRBV11-2 | CASSQEQAGGPDTQYF
- | TRBJ1-5 | TRBV7-6 | CASSPGVRGSNQPQHF
- | TRBJ1-6 | TRBV19 | CASSGGPLGTNSPLHF
- | TRBJ2-1 | TRBV4-1 | CASSQAESSYNEQFF
TRBD2 | TRBJ2-1 | TRBV29-1 | CSVEDSGRGLNEQFF
- | TRBJ2-3 | TRBV5-1 | CASSLFPPSGVIGTDTQYF
TRBD1 | TRBJ1-5 | TRBV6-2/TRBV6-3 | CASSHGQGLEPQHF
TRBD2 | TRBJ2-3 | TRBV9 | CASSAGTSGDGQADTQYF
TRBD2 | TRBJ2-7 | TRBV3-1/TRBV3-2 | CASSPRLRSGRNDEQYF
TRBD1 | TRBJ1-6 | TRBV6-5 | CASRGQGNSPLHF
TRBD1 | TRBJ1-1 | TRBV3-1/TRBV3-2 | CASSPRDRWNTEAFF
TRBD1 | TRBJ1-2 | TRBV29-1 | CSAGGQGLAGYTF
- | TRBJ2-2 | TRBV12-3/TRBV12-4 | CASSLFRHGELFF
TRBD2 | TRBJ2-3 | TRBV2 | CASSDPGLAGFPLTDTQYF
- | TRBJ2-4 | TRBV6-5 | CASSPDRAKNIQYF
TRBD1 | TRBJ1-6 | TRBV27 | CASSFRDRGSPLHF
- | TRBJ2-5 | TRBV3-1/TRBV3-2 | CASSQDWNSQETQYF
- | TRBJ2-7 | TRBV6-6 | CASGHNRGPVEQYF
TRBD2 | TRBJ2-3 | TRBV9 | CASSVGLAGGPGPDTQYF
TRBD2 | TRBJ2-3 | TRBV10-2 | CASTSLGSGGASLTDTQYF
TRBD1 | TRBJ2-7 | TRBV2 | CASSGGQAYYEQYF
- | TRBJ2-1 | TRBV14 | CASSQYLGGFEQFF